Listed below are T cell receptor beta chains from one sample, sequenced in a study of control samples from healthy donors and cancer patients. Measured with immunoSEQ multiplex PCR; TCRdb has only the in-frame clones, and not every one. This table holds approximately 190,000 clones. The sequenced material came from blood. These receptors all come from a woman aged 25 to 39 in good health. The conserved cysteine and the conserved F or W are not part of the CDR3 here. Each record gives: CDR3 length, V gene, J gene, CDR3 protein.

len: 12; v_gene: TRBV6-1; j_gene: TRBJ1-1; CDR3aa: ASSELGGADEAF
len: 10; v_gene: TRBV30; j_gene: TRBJ2-5; CDR3aa: AWSSGEETQY
len: 14; v_gene: TRBV27; j_gene: TRBJ2-7; CDR3aa: ASSPRPRAGMSEQY
len: 12; v_gene: TRBV27; j_gene: TRBJ1-5; CDR3aa: ASRGPWAGQPQH
len: 16; v_gene: TRBV5-1; j_gene: TRBJ1-2; CDR3aa: ASSPGTGGQSPNYGYT
len: 13; v_gene: TRBV27; j_gene: TRBJ1-3; CDR3aa: ASSLGQTSGNTIY
len: 19; v_gene: TRBV12-2; j_gene: TRBJ2-6; CDR3aa: ASRLGFRRKAGYSGANVLT
len: 7; v_gene: TRBV2; j_gene: TRBJ1-2; CDR3aa: ASNPGYT
len: 11; v_gene: TRBV7-6; j_gene: TRBJ2-3; CDR3aa: ASSLYSTDTQY
len: 14; v_gene: TRBV5-1; j_gene: TRBJ2-3; CDR3aa: ASSLSPGENTDTQY
len: 11; v_gene: TRBV5-4; j_gene: TRBJ2-1; CDR3aa: ASSSRGLGEQF